The 17 T cell receptor beta chains below come from one sample, sequenced in a study of T cells in Graves' hyperthyroidism and ophthalmopathy. TCR beta CDR3 regions were amplified from RNA transcripts. An initial round of RT-PCR targeting the TCR CDR3 relied on the HTBI primer set. Via MiXCR, TCRdb re-called the multiplex PCR reads, giving one row per CDR3 protein. The table records hundreds of thousands of distinct CDR3 sequences, about 15% of them present only once. Source material: blood. These receptor sequences come from a woman aged 25 to 39 with Graves' hyperthyroidism.

The J gene is TRBJ2-5, the V gene TRBV5-1, with no clear D. The CDR3 totals 15 residues. The V gene lost 2 bases and the J gene lost 10 bases, with 21 bases spanning the gap. Per the germline V gene, CDR1 is SGHRS and CDR2 is YFSETQ. CDR3 amino acids: CASSFSNLEPDVQYF. The CDR3 region has the DNA TGCGCCAGCAGCTTTTCAAACCTCGAGCCCGATGTCCAGTACTTC. The full variable domain, rest sourced from reference TRBV5-1 and TRBJ2-5, is KAGVTQTPRYLIKTRGQQVTLSCSPISGHRSVSWYQQTPGQGLQFLFEYFSETQRNKGNFPGRFSGRQFSNSRSEMNVSTLELGDSALYLCASSFSNLEPDVQYFGPGTRLLVL.

Many counts were recorded for this clonotype. The chain carries TRBV12-3 or TRBV12-4 and TRBJ2-1; D tentatively fits TRBD1 or TRBD2 (5 bases each). The CDR3 totals 15 residues. With 6 bases removed from V and 3 bases from J, the gap between germline ends came to 15 bases. The CDR3 bases are TGTGCCAGCAGCACCCCGGGAAGGGGCTACAATGAGCAGTTCTTC. It yields the protein CASSTPGRGYNEQFF.

This clonotype was detected only a few times. The chain employs TRBV4-2 and TRBJ2-1; D call uncertain. V lost 4 bases, J lost 10 bases, and 11 bases lay in between. This CDR3 spans 12 amino acids. Germline values: CDR1 LGHNA, CDR2 YNFKEQ. The CDR3 protein is CASSRRLEEQFF. CDR3 DNA sequence: TGTGCCAGCAGCCGTCGACTGGAAGAGCAGTTCTTC.

The chain combines TRBV3-1 with TRBJ1-3, with TRBD1 matching over 8 bases. In germline, CDR1 is LGHDT, CDR2 YNNKEL (reference sequence). The CDR3 contains 15 residues. V shed 3 bases and J 4 bases; nucleotides not matched to a gene: 5. The DNA for the CDR3 is TGTGCCAGCAGCCACTTACGACAGGGGGGAAACACCATATATTTT. Protein sequence: CASSHLRQGGNTIYF.

This clonotype is a singleton in its sample. The rearrangement uses TRBV7-9 and TRBJ2-7; 10 bases fit TRBD1. This CDR3 contains 17 residues. Trimming at V came to 2 bases and at J to 5 bases, leaving 12 bases not matched to a gene. The germline V gene encodes CDR1 SEHNR and CDR2 FQNEAQ (reference sequence). The CDR3 DNA reads as TGTGCCAGCAGCTTAAGTTTTTCGGGGACAGGGGCCAACGAGCAGTACTTC. Residues: CASSLSFSGTGANEQYF.

This clonotype was seen ten or more times. CDR3 in amino acids: CASSYLPGQGTYGYTF. The CDR3 DNA is TGTGCCAGCAGTTACCTGCCGGGACAGGGGACTTATGGCTACACCTTC. The J gene is TRBJ1-2, the V gene TRBV6-5, with 10 bases identical to TRBD1. From germline, CDR1 is MNHEY and CDR2 SVGAGI. This CDR3 contains 16 residues. V shed 2 bases, J shed 5 bases, and the junction held 8 bases outside the gene matches.

This clonotype has ten or more counts. The chain recombines TRBV6-2 or TRBV6-3 with TRBJ1-5; D is ambiguous. The V and J ends lost 8 bases and 5 bases respectively, with 10 bases between them. The CDR3 spans 12 residues. Germline V gives CDR1 MNHEY, CDR2 SVGEGT. DNA for the CDR3: TGTGCCAGCGCCGGGATACATCAGCCCCAGCATTTT. Translated, it gives CASAGIHQPQHF.

The gene calls are TRBV6-2 or TRBV6-3 and TRBJ1-2; D gene uncertain. Germline-derived CDR1 and CDR2 are MNHEY and SVGEGT. V gave up 6 bases and J gave up 5 bases, with 16 bases separating them. This CDR3 is 14 amino acids long. The CDR3 is CASSMIQMDYGYTF. The CDR3 DNA follows: TGTGCCAGCAGCATGATACAGATGGATTATGGCTACACCTTC.

V and J are TRBV6-1 and TRBJ2-1; no reliable D call. V was pared by 1 base and J by 1 base, with 5 bases between. Germline V lookup: CDR1 MNHNS, CDR2 SASEGT. This CDR3 has 14 residues. CDR3 amino acids: CASSEDSSYNEQFF. The CDR3 bases are TGTGCCAGCAGTGAAGACAGTTCCTACAATGAGCAGTTCTTC.

Ten or more counts support this clonotype. The rearrangement links TRBV24-1 to TRBJ2-5, with 7 nucleotides matching TRBD1. Germline V CDR1 and CDR2: KGHDR, SFDVKD. The J segment lost 2 bases and the V segment lost 4 bases, leaving 9 bases of the junction unmatched. This CDR3 is 16 amino acids long. The DNA for the CDR3 is TGTGCCACCAGTGACGGACAACAGGGGAGACAAGAGACCCAGTACTTC. It yields the protein CATSDGQQGRQETQYF.

This clonotype occurred many times. CDR3 nucleotide sequence: TGTGCCAGCAGCTTAGACAACAATCGACATGGCTACACCTTC. Protein sequence: CASSLDNNRHGYTF. The chain carries TRBV7-9 and TRBJ1-2; D unresolved. Trimming pared 1 base from V and 6 bases from J, leaving 12 bases between. The CDR3 consists of 14 residues. Germline V gene sequence: CDR1 SEHNR, CDR2 FQNEAQ (reference sequence).

The CDR3, as DNA: TGTGCCAGCAGTTACTTCGGACGGTTAGAAGCTTTCTTT. Protein sequence: CASSYFGRLEAFF. This chain uses TRBV6-5 with TRBJ1-1; D uncertain. V gave up 1 base and J gave up 8 bases, with 11 bases separating them. There are 13 residues in the CDR3. Per germline, CDR1 MNHEY and CDR2 SVGAGI.

The rearrangement links TRBV7-2 to TRBJ2-3; TRBD1 might be the D (5 bases). Germline lookup yields CDR1 SGHTA and CDR2 FQGNSA. The V and J ends lost 5 bases and 6 bases respectively, with 15 bases between them. This CDR3 has 14 residues. CDR3 nucleotides: TGTGCCAGCAGCGGCTTCGTAGCAGGGGATACGCAGTATTTT. It encodes CASSGFVAGDTQYF.

The chain employs TRBV7-2 and TRBJ2-7; 8 bases align to TRBD2. Germline assignment: CDR1 SGHTA and CDR2 FQGNSA. The CDR3 totals 15 residues. Losses at the gene ends were 5 bases for V and 3 bases for J; bases not matched to a gene: 9. This CDR3 is CASSPVGLAIYEQYF. The CDR3 region has the DNA TGTGCCAGCAGCCCCGTCGGACTAGCAATCTACGAGCAGTACTTC.

This clonotype showed up just a few times. The V and J genes are TRBV20-1 and TRBJ2-6; D is possibly TRBD2 (7 bases). The germline V gene encodes CDR1 DFQATT and CDR2 SNEGSKA (reference sequence). V was shortened by 2 bases and J by 4 bases, with 12 bases between the two germline ends. The CDR3 has 15 residues. The DNA of the CDR3 is TGCAGTGCTAGATCAGGGGAGGGAGGGGCCAACGTCCTGACTTTC. Translating gives CSARSGEGGANVLTF.

This clonotype came up many times. The chain recombines TRBV2 with TRBJ2-1, with 10 bases fitting TRBD1. The CDR3 covers 14 residues. The ends lost 8 bases at V and 4 bases at J; junction bases unmatched: 5. Germline CDR1 reads SNHLY; CDR2 reads FYNNEI. CDR3 DNA sequence: TGTGCCAGCGCGACAGGGGGCGTTTACAATGAGCAGTTCTTC. Protein product: CASATGGVYNEQFF.

This clonotype was counted many times. The chain uses TRBV25-1 and TRBJ2-5, with D tentatively TRBD2 (6 bases). Germline CDR1 is MGHDK and CDR2 is SYGVNS. Trimming left V 1 base short and J 5 bases short, with 14 bases between. This CDR3 region has 15 residues. The CDR3 loop reads CASSEWRGTWETQYF. As DNA, the CDR3 is TGTGCCAGCAGTGAATGGCGCGGGACGTGGGAGACCCAGTACTTC.